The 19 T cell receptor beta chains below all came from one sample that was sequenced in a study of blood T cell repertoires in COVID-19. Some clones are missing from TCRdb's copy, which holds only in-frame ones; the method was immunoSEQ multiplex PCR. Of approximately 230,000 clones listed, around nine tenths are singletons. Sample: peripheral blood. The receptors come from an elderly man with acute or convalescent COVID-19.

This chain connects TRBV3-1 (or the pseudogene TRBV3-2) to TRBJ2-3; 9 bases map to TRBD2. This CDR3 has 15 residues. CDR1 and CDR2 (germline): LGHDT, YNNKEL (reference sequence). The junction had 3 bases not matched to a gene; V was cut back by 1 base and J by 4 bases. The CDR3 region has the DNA TGTGCCAGCAGCCAAGCGGGACTAGCCGCAGATACGCAGTATTTT. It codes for CASSQAGLAADTQYF.

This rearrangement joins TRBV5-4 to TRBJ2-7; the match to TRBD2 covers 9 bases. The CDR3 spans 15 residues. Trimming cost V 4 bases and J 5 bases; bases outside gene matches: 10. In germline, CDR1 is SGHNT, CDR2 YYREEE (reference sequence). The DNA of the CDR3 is TGTGCCAGCAGCCGGGGGAGCGGGGGGATACACGAGCAGTACTTC. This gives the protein CASSRGSGGIHEQYF.

CDR3 loop: CASSFYDRSYGYTF. The DNA of the CDR3 is TGTGCCAGCAGTTTTTATGACAGGTCCTATGGCTACACCTTC. The J gene is TRBJ1-2, the V gene TRBV6-6; D may be TRBD1 (6 bases). The CDR3 covers 14 residues. V gave up 4 bases and J gave up 4 bases, with 13 bases separating them. Germline V CDR1 and CDR2: MNHNY, SVGAGI (reference sequence).

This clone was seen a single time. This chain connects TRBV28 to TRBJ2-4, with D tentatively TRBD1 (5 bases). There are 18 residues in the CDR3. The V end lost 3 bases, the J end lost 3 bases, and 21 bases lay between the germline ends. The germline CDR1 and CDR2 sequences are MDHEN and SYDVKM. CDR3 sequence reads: CASSFQGFGPLDKNIQYF. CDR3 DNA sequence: TGTGCCAGCAGTTTTCAGGGATTTGGGCCCCTTGACAAAAACATTCAGTACTTC.

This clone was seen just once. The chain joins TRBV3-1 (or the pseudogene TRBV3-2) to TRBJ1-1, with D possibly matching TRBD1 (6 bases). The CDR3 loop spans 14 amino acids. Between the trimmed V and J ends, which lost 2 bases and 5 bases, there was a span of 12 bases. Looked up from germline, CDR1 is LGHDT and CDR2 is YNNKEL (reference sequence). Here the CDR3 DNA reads TGTGCCAGCAGCCAAAACTACAGGGATACTGAAGCTTTCTTT. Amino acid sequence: CASSQNYRDTEAFF.

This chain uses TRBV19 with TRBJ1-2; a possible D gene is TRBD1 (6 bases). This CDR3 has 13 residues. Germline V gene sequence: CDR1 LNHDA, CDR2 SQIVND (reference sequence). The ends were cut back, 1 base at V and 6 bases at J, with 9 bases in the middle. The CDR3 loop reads CASSIGQADGYTF. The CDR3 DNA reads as TGTGCCAGTAGTATAGGACAGGCGGATGGCTACACCTTC.

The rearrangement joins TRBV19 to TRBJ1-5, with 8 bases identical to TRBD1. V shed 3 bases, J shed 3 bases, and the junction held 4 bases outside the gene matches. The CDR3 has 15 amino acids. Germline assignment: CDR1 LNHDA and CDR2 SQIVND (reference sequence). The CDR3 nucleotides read TGTGCCAGTAGTATTACGGACAGGGTCAATCAGCCCCAGCATTTT. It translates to CASSITDRVNQPQHF.

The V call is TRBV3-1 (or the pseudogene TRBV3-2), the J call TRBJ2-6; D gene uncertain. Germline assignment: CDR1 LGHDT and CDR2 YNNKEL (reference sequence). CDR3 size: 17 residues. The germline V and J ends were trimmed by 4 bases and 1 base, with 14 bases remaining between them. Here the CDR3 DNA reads TGTGCCAGCAGCCCCCGAAATGGTAGATCTGGGGCCAACGTCCTGACTTTC. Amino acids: CASSPRNGRSGANVLTF.

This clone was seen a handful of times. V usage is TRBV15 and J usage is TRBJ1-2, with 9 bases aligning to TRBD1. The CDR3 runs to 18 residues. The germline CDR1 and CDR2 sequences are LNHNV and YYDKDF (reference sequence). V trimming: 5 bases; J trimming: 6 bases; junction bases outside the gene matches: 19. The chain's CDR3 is CATSSREGQGGTSDGYTF. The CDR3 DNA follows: TGTGCCACCAGCTCACGGGAGGGACAGGGAGGCACGTCCGATGGCTACACCTTC. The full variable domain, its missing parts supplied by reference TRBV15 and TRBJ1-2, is DAMVIQNPRYQVTQFGKPVTLSCSQTLNHNVMYWYQQKSSQAPKLLFHYYDKDFNNEADTPDNFQSRRPNTSFCFLDIRSPGLGDTAMYLCATSSREGQGGTSDGYTFGSGTRLTVV.

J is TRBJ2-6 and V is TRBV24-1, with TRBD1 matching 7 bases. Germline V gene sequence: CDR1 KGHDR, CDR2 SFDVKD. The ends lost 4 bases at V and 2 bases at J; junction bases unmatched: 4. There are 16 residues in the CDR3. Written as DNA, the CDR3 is TGTGCCACCAGTGACCCCACAGGGGCTGGGGCCAACGTCCTGACTTTC. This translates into CATSDPTGAGANVLTF.

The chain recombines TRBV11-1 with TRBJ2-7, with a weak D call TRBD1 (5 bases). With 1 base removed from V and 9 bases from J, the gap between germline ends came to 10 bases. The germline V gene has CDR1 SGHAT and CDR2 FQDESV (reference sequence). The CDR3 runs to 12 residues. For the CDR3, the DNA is TGTGCCAGCAGCTTAGGAACAGGTTCGCAGTACTTC. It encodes CASSLGTGSQYF. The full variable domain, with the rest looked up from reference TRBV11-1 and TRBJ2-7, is EAEVAQSPRYKITEKSQAVAFWCDPISGHATLYWYRQILGQGPELLVQFQDESVVDDSQLPKDRFSAERLKGVDSTLKIQPAELGDSAMYLCASSLGTGSQYFGPGTRLTVT.

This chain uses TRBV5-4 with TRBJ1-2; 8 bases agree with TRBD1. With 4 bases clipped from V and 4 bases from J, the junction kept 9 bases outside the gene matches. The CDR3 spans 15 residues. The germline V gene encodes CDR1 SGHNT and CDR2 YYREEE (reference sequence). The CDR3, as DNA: TGTGCCAGCAGCCCCGGACAGGGTTTAGGCTATGGCTACACCTTC. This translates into CASSPGQGLGYGYTF. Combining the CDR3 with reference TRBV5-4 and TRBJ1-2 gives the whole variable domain ETGVTQSPTHLIKTRGQQVTLRCSSQSGHNTVSWYQQALGQGPQFIFQYYREEENGRGNFPPRFSGLQFPNYSSELNVNALELDDSALYLCASSPGQGLGYGYTFGSGTRLTVV.

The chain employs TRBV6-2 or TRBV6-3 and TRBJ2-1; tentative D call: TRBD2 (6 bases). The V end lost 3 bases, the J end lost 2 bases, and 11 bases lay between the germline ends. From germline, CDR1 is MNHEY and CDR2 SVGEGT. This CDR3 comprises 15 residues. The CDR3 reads CASSYMWGAYNEQFF. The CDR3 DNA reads TGTGCCAGCAGTTATATGTGGGGGGCCTACAATGAGCAGTTCTTC.

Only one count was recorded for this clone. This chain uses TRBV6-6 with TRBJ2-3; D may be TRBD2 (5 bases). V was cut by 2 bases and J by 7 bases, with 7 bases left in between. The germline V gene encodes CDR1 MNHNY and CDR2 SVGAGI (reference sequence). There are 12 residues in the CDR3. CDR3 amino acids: CASSYEGNTQYF. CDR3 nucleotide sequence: TGTGCCAGCAGTTACGAGGGAAATACGCAGTATTTT.

CDR3 loop: CASSLARGQANEQFF. The CDR3 DNA follows: TGTGCCAGCAGCTTAGCCCGAGGACAGGCCAATGAGCAGTTCTTC. The chain recombines TRBV7-2 with TRBJ2-1; the match to TRBD1 covers 7 bases. This CDR3 has 15 residues. V lost 0 bases and J lost 6; bases outside the gene matches: 5. CDR1 SGHTA and CDR2 FQGNSA come from the germline V gene.

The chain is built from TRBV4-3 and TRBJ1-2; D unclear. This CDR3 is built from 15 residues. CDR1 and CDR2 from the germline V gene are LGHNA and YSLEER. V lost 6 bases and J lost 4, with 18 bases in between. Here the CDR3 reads CASRRTVLHIYGYTF. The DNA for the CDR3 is TGCGCCAGCAGACGCACAGTCTTGCATATCTATGGCTACACCTTC.

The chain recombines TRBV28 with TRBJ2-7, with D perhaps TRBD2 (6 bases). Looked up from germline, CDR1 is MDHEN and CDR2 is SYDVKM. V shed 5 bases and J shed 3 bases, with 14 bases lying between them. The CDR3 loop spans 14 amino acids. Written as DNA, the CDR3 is TGTGCCAGCAGTCAATTCGTCGGGGGCTACGAGCAGTACTTC. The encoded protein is CASSQFVGGYEQYF.

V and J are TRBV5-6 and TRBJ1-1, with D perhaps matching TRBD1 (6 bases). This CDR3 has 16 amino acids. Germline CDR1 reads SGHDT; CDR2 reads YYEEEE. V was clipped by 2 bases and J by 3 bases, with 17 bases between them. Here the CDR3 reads CASSFGFSGVDTEAFF. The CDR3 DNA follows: TGTGCCAGCAGCTTTGGTTTTTCAGGGGTGGACACTGAAGCTTTCTTT.

CDR3 region: CASSQDFREGYGYTF. CDR3 DNA sequence: TGCGCCAGCAGCCAAGATTTCAGGGAAGGGTATGGCTACACCTTC. The V and J genes are TRBV4-1 and TRBJ1-2; D might be TRBD1 (5 bases). The CDR3 runs to 15 residues. CDR1 and CDR2 from the germline V gene are MGHRA and YSYEKL. V gave up 0 bases and J gave up 5 bases, with 13 bases separating them.